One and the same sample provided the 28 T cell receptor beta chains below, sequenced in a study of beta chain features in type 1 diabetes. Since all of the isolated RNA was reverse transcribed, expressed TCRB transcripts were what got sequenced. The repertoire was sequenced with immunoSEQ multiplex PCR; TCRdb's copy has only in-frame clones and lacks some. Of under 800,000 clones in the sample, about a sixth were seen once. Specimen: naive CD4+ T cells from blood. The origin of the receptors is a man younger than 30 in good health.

CDR3 amino acids: CASSEARQVYQPQHF. CDR3 nucleotides: TGTGCCAGCAGTGAAGCTAGACAGGTTTATCAGCCCCAGCATTTT. This chain links TRBV2 with TRBJ1-5, with a tentative D call TRBD1 (6 bases). CDR1 is SNHLY and CDR2 is FYNNEI in the germline V gene. CDR3 length equals 15 residues. Trimming left V 0 bases short and J 5 bases short, with 11 bases between.

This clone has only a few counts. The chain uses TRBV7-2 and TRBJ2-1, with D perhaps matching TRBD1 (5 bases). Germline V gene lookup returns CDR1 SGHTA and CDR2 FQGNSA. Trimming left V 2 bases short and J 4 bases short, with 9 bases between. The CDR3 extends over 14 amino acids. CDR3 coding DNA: TGTGCCAGCAGCTTATCCAGGGTTTACAATGAGCAGTTCTTC. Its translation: CASSLSRVYNEQFF.

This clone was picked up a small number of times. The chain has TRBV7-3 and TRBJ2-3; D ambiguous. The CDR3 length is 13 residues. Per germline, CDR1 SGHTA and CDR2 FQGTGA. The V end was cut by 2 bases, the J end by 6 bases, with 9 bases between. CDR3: CASSLVPRDTQYF. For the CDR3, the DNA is TGTGCCAGCAGCTTAGTCCCGCGGGATACGCAGTATTTT.

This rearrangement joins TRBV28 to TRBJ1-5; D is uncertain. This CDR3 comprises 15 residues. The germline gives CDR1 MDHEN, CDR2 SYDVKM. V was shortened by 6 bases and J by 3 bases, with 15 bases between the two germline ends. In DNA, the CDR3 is TGTGCCAGCAGCCTCTCCGGGAGATTCAATCAGCCCCAGCATTTT. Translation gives CASSLSGRFNQPQHF.

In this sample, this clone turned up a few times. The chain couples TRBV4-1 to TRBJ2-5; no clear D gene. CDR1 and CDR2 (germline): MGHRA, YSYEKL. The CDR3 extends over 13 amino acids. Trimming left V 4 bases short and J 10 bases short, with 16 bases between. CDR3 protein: CASSPGSTRYQYF. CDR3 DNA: TGCGCCAGCAGCCCCGGGTCTACCCGGTACCAGTACTTC.

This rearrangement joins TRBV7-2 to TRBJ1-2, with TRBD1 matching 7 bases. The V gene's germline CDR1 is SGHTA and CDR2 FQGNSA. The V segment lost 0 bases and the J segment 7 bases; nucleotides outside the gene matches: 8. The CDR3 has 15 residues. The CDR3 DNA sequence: TGTGCCAGCAGCTTAGCCCCGGGACAGAAAATTGGCTACACCTTC. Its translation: CASSLAPGQKIGYTF.

DNA of the CDR3: TGTGCCAGCAGCCACGAGGGACAGCAGTACTTC. This codes for CASSHEGQQYF. The chain is built from TRBV4-2 and TRBJ2-4; 7 bases align to TRBD1. V lost 3 bases and J lost 13; bases outside the gene matches: 3. CDR3 length: 11 residues. The V gene's germline CDR1 is LGHNA and CDR2 YNFKEQ.

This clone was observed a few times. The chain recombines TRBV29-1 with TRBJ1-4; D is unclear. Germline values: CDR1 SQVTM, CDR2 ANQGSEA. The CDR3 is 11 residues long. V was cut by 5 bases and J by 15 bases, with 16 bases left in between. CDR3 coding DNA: TGCAGCGTTAGGGAACGGAGAGCTATGTTTTTT. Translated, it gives CSVRERRAMFF. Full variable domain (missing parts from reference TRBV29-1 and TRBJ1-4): SAVISQKPSRDICQRGTSLTIQCQVDSQVTMMFWYRQQPGQSLTLIATANQGSEATYESGFVIDKFPISRPNLTFSTLTVSNMSPEDSSIYLCSVRERRAMFFGSGTQLSVL.

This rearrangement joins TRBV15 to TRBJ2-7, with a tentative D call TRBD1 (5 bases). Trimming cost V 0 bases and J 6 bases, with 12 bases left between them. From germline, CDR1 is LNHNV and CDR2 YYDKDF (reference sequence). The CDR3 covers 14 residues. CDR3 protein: CATSREGRVGEQYF. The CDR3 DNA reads TGTGCCACCAGCAGAGAGGGCAGGGTGGGCGAGCAGTACTTC.

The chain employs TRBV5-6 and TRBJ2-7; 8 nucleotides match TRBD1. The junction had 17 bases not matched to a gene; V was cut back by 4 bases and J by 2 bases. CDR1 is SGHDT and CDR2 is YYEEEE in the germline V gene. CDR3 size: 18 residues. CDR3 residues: CASSPGYSDRVNPYEQYF. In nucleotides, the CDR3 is TGTGCCAGCAGCCCGGGGTACTCGGACAGGGTCAATCCCTACGAGCAGTACTTC.

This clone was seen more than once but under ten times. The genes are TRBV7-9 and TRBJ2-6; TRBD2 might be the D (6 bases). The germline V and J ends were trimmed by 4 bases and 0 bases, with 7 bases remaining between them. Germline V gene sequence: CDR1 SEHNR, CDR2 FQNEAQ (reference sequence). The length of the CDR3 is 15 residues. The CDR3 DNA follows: TGTGCCAGCAGCTACGGGGGCTCTGGGGCCAACGTCCTGACTTTC. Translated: CASSYGGSGANVLTF.

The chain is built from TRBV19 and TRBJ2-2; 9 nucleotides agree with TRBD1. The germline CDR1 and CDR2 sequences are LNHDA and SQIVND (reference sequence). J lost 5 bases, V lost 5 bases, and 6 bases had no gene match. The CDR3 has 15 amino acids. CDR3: CASSFEQGATGELFF. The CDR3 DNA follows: TGTGCCAGTAGTTTCGAACAGGGGGCAACCGGGGAGCTGTTTTTT. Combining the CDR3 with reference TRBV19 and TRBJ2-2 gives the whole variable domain DGGITQSPKYLFRKEGQNVTLSCEQNLNHDAMYWYRQDPGQGLRLIYYSQIVNDFQKGDIAEGYSVSREKKESFPLTVTSAQKNPTAFYLCASSFEQGATGELFFGEGSRLTVL.

The CDR3 coding sequence is TGCGCCAGCAGCTTGGCGTCTAGCGGCTACGAGCAGTACTTC. Translated: CASSLASSGYEQYF. The V and J genes are TRBV5-1 and TRBJ2-7, with 7 bases fitting TRBD2. The CDR3 totals 14 residues. Germline CDR1 SGHRS, CDR2 YFSETQ. V gave up 0 bases and J gave up 3 bases; unmatched junction bases: 3.

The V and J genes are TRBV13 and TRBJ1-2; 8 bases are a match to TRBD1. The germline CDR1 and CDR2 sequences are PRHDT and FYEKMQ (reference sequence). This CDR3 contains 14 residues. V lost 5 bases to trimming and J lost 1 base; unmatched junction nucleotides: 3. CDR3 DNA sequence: TGTGCCAGCAGCCCCGGACAGGGTAACTATGGCTACACCTTC. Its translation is CASSPGQGNYGYTF.

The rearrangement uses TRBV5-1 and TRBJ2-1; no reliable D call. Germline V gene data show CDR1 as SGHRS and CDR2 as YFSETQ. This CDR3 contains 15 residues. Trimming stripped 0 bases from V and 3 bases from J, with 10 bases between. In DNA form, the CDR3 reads TGCGCCAGCAGCTTGGTAAGGTCCGACTACAATGAGCAGTTCTTC. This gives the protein CASSLVRSDYNEQFF.

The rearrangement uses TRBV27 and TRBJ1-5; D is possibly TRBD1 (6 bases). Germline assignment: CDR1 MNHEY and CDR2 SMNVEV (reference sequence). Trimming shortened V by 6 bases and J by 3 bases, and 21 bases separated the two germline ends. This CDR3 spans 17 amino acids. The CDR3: CASSTGRTGGNNQPQHF. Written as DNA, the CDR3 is TGTGCCAGCAGCACAGGGAGGACTGGGGGCAACAATCAGCCCCAGCATTTT.

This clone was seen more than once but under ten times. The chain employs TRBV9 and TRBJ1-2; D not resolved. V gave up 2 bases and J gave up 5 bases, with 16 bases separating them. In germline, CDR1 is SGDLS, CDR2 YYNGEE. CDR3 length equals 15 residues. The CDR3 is CASSVGGFFEYGYTF. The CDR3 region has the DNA TGTGCCAGCAGCGTCGGCGGTTTCTTTGAATATGGCTACACCTTC.

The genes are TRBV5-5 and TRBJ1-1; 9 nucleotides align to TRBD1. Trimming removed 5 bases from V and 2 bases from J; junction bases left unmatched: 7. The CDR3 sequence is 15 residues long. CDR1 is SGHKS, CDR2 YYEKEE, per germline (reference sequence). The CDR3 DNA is TGTGCCAGCAGACCCAGGACAGGGGAAAACACTGAAGCTTTCTTT. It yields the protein CASRPRTGENTEAFF. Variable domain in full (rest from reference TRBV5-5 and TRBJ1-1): DAGVTQSPTHLIKTRGQQVTLRCSPISGHKSVSWYQQVLGQGPQFIFQYYEKEERGRGNFPDRFSARQFPNYSSELNVNALLLGDSALYLCASRPRTGENTEAFFGQGTRLTVV.

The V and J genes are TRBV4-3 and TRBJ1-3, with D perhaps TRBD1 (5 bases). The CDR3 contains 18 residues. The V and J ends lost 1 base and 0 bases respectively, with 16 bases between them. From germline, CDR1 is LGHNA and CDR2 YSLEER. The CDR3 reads CASSQGPGRGSSGNTIYF. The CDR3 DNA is TGCGCCAGCAGCCAAGGTCCAGGGAGAGGTTCCTCTGGAAACACCATATATTTT.

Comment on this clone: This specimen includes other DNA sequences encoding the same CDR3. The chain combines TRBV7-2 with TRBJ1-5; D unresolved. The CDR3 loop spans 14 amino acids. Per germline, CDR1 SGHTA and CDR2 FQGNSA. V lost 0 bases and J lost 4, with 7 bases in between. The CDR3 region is CASSLAPGNQPQHF. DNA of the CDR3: TGTGCCAGCAGCTTAGCGCCAGGAAATCAGCCCCAGCATTTT.

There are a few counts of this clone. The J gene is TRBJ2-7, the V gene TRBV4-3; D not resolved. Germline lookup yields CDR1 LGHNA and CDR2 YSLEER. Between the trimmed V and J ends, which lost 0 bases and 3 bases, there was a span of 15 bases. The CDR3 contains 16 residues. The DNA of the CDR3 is TGCGCCAGCAGCCAAGATGTCGGGTATTTTAGCTACGAGCAGTACTTC. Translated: CASSQDVGYFSYEQYF.

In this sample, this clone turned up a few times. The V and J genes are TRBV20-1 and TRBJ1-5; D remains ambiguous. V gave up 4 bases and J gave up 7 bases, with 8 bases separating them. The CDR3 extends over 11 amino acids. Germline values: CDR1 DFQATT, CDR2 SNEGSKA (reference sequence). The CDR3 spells CSATDRQPQHF. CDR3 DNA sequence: TGCAGTGCTACCGACCGGCAGCCCCAGCATTTT.

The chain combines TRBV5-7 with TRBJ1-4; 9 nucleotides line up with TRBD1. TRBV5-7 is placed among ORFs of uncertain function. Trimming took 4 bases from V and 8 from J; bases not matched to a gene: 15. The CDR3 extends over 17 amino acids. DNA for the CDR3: TGTGCCAGCAGCGGACGTACCACAGGGGGCGCGGGCGAAAAACTGTTTTTT. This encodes CASSGRTTGGAGEKLFF.

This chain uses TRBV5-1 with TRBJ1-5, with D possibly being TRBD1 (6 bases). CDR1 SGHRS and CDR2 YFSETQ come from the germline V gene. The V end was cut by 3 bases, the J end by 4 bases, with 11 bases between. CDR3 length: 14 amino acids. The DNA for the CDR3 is TGCGCCAGCAGCTCCGGACAGTTGAATCAGCCCCAGCATTTT. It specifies CASSSGQLNQPQHF.

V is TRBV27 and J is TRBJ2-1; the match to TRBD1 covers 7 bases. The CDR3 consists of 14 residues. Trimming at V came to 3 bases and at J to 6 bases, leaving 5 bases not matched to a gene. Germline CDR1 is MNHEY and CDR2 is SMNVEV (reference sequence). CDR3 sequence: CASSFDRVRNEQFF. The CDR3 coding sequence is TGTGCCAGCAGTTTCGACAGGGTCCGCAATGAGCAGTTCTTC.

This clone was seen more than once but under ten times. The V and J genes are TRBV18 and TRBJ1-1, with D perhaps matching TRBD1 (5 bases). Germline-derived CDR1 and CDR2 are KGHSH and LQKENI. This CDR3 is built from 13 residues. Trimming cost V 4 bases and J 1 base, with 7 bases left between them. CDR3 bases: TGTGCCAGCTCACGGGGGGAGAACACTGAAGCTTTCTTT. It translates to CASSRGENTEAFF.

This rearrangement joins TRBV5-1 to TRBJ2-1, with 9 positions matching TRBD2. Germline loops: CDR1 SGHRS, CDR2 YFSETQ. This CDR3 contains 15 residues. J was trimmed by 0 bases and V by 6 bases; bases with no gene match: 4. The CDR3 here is CASNSGGSSYNEQFF. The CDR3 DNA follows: TGCGCCAGCAATAGCGGGGGCAGCTCCTACAATGAGCAGTTCTTC.

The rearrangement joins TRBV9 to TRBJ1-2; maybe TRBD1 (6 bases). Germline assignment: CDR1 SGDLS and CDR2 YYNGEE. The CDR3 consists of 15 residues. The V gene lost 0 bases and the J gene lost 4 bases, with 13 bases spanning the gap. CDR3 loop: CASSVAQGGSYGYTF. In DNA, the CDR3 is TGTGCCAGCAGCGTAGCACAGGGCGGCAGCTATGGCTACACCTTC.